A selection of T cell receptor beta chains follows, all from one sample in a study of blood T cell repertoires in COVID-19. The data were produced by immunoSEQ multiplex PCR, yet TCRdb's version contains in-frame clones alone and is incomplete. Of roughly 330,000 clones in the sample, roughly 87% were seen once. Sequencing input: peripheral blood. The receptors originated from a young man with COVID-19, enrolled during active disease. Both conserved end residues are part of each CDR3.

CDR3 protein: CASSDRRTYEQYF
CDR3 length: 13
V gene: TRBV12-3/TRBV12-4
J gene: TRBJ2-7

CDR3 protein: CASSLLSQGNTEAFF
CDR3 length: 15
V gene: TRBV7-2
J gene: TRBJ1-1

CDR3 protein: CASSLSSLVYLYEQYF
CDR3 length: 16
V gene: TRBV27
J gene: TRBJ2-7

CDR3 protein: CASSFIRGLAGGVANEQFF
CDR3 length: 19
V gene: TRBV5-6
J gene: TRBJ2-1

CDR3 protein: CASSQGAGGPRTQYF
CDR3 length: 15
V gene: TRBV3-1/TRBV3-2
J gene: TRBJ2-5

CDR3 protein: CASSLTSGGYNEQFF
CDR3 length: 15
V gene: TRBV4-1
J gene: TRBJ2-1

CDR3 protein: CASSLDREGDTQYF
CDR3 length: 14
V gene: TRBV7-9
J gene: TRBJ2-3

CDR3 protein: CASSLEGFSNEKLFF
CDR3 length: 15
V gene: TRBV5-5
J gene: TRBJ1-4

CDR3 protein: CASRLRQQTYGYTF
CDR3 length: 14
V gene: TRBV5-1
J gene: TRBJ1-2

CDR3 protein: CASSLAQLAAMEETQYF
CDR3 length: 17
V gene: TRBV7-8
J gene: TRBJ2-5